A selection of T cell receptor beta chains follows, all from one sample in a study of T cell repertoires in cytomegalovirus infection. TCRdb passed the reads through MiXCR, listing each CDR3 protein once. The table includes more than 350,000 distinct CDR3 sequences, 31% detected once. Sequenced: PBMCs. All receptors come from a human donor in good health (CMV status not recorded). Some clones in this sample may be carry-over from other donors' samples. The CDR3 runs from the conserved cysteine through the conserved F or W. Fields, in order: D gene, V gene, clone size, J gene, CDR3 protein, CDR3 DNA. The D gene is left open where the match is weak. A row's size may be missing; if present it is once, few, many or a size class.

NA	TRBV7-8	NA	TRBJ2-3	CASSTTNMASTDTQYF	TGTGCCAGCAGCACTACCAACATGGCTAGCACAGATACGCAGTATTTT
TRBD2	TRBV27	NA	TRBJ2-3	CASSAKGPSGASPDTQYF	TGTGCCAGCAGTGCCAAAGGGCCTAGCGGGGCCTCACCAGATACGCAGTATTTT
NA	TRBV20-1	many	TRBJ2-5	CSANTLPGRGETQYF	TGCAGTGCAAACACCCTCCCGGGGCGAGGGGAGACCCAGTACTTC
TRBD1	TRBV13	NA	TRBJ1-4	CASSLRGDRAEKLLF	TGTGCAAGCAGCTTAAGGGGGGACAGGGCGGAAAAACTGCTTTTT
TRBD1	TRBV27	NA	TRBJ1-1	CASRRTGGSAEAFF	TGTGCCAGCAGAAGGACAGGGGGCAGTGCTGAAGCTTTCTTT
NA	TRBV7-8	NA	TRBJ2-1	CASSLPSGWTFNEQFF	TGTGCCAGCAGCCTCCCCAGCGGGTGGACCTTCAATGAGCAGTTCTTC
NA	TRBV14	NA	TRBJ1-1	CASSQVPWRSTEAFF	TGTGCCAGCAGCCAAGTTCCGTGGAGGAGCACTGAAGCTTTCTTT
NA	TRBV5-4	NA	TRBJ1-1	CASRPSENTEAFF	TGTGCCAGCAGACCCTCGGAGAACACTGAAGCTTTCTTT
TRBD2	TRBV19	few	TRBJ2-1	CASTPSGAWEQFF	TGTGCCAGTACCCCTAGCGGGGCTTGGGAGCAGTTCTTC
NA	TRBV5-4	NA	TRBJ2-1	CASSLSPPNEQFF	TGTGCCAGCAGCTTGTCCCCTCCAAATGAGCAGTTCTTC
TRBD1	TRBV12-3/TRBV12-4	NA	TRBJ1-2	CASIRDRTYGYTF	TGTGCCAGCATTCGGGACAGGACCTATGGCTACACCTTC
TRBD2	TRBV3-1	NA	TRBJ2-3	CASTTLAGGTDTQYF	TGTGCCAGCACCACACTAGCGGGGGGCACAGATACGCAGTATTTT
NA	TRBV25-1	NA	TRBJ1-2	CASSAVNYGYTF	TGTGCCAGCAGTGCAGTAAACTATGGCTACACCTTC
NA	TRBV7-6	many	TRBJ1-1	CASSLLSLVMTEAFF	TGTGCCAGCAGCTTATTATCGCTGGTTATGACTGAAGCTTTCTTT
NA	TRBV2	once	TRBJ2-3	CASSESPPTQYF	TGTGCCAGCAGTGAAAGCCCCCCTACGCAGTATTTT
NA	TRBV7-2	NA	TRBJ2-1	CASSAATYNEQFF	TGTGCCAGCAGCGCGGCTACTTACAATGAGCAGTTCTTC
TRBD1	TRBV11-2	few	TRBJ2-6	CASSLWTGRIAGANVLTF	TGTGCCAGCAGCTTATGGACAGGGAGGATAGCTGGGGCCAACGTCCTGACTTTC
TRBD2	TRBV29-1	NA	TRBJ2-3	CSVEGWGTSGGSTDTQYF	TGCAGCGTTGAAGGGTGGGGAACGAGCGGGGGAAGCACAGATACGCAGTATTTT
NA	TRBV7-2	NA	TRBJ2-2	CASSFGWAGELFF	TGTGCCAGCAGCTTCGGGTGGGCCGGGGAGCTGTTTTTT
NA	TRBV15	NA	TRBJ1-5	CATSPWGGGNQPQHF	TGTGCCACCAGCCCCTGGGGGGGGGGCAATCAGCCCCAGCATTTT
NA	TRBV7-9	few	TRBJ2-7	CASGVEAQPKRGEQYF	TGTGCCAGTGGAGTGGAGGCGCAGCCCAAGAGAGGAGAGCAGTACTTC
NA	TRBV7-6	NA	TRBJ1-6	CASSPKTANSPLHF	TGTGCCAGCAGCCCGAAGACAGCGAATTCACCCCTCCACTTT
NA	TRBV10-3	NA	TRBJ2-7	CATWSTDTYEQYF	TGTGCCACCTGGAGCACTGACACCTACGAGCAGTACTTC
TRBD2	TRBV4-2	NA	TRBJ2-5	CASSQGGGTETQYF	TGTGCCAGCAGCCAGGGCGGGGGGACCGAGACCCAGTACTTC
NA	TRBV28	many	TRBJ2-7	CASSPDSRYEQYF	TGTGCCAGCAGTCCGGACAGTCGCTACGAGCAGTACTTC
NA	TRBV4-3	few	TRBJ2-5	CASSQDRVAAGTQYF	TGCGCCAGCAGCCAAGATCGGGTAGCGGCGGGGACCCAGTACTTC
TRBD1	TRBV7-2	many	TRBJ2-1	CASSSQGVYRFF	TGTGCCAGCAGCTCTCAGGGGGTATATCGGTTCTTC
TRBD1	TRBV5-6	many	TRBJ1-5	CASSRQGGSNQPQHF	TGTGCCAGCAGCAGACAGGGAGGGAGCAATCAGCCCCAGCATTTT
NA	TRBV12-3/TRBV12-4	NA	TRBJ1-3	CASRSSGNTIYF	TGTGCCAGCAGAAGCTCTGGAAACACCATATATTTT
NA	TRBV7-6	NA	TRBJ2-3	CASSPRSGTDTQYF	TGTGCCAGCAGCCCCAGATCGGGCACAGATACGCAGTATTTT
NA	TRBV10-3	NA	TRBJ1-1	CAISESQRAGGNTEAFF	TGTGCCATCAGTGAGTCGCAGAGAGCGGGGGGGAACACTGAAGCTTTCTTT
NA	TRBV12-3/TRBV12-4	many	TRBJ1-6	CASSLQGRNSPLHF	TGTGCCAGCAGTTTGCAGGGGAGGAATTCACCCCTCCACTTT
TRBD1	TRBV20-1	NA	TRBJ2-7	CSAKDRGFTYEQYF	TGCAGTGCGAAGGACAGGGGCTTTACCTACGAGCAGTACTTC
NA	TRBV24-1	NA	TRBJ2-1	CATSVVGGEQFF	TGTGCCACCAGTGTGGTGGGGGGTGAGCAGTTCTTC
TRBD1	TRBV6-2/TRBV6-3	NA	TRBJ2-7	CASSYSMAGGHHRESYEQYF	TGTGCCAGCAGTTACTCGATGGCAGGGGGACACCATCGGGAATCCTACGAGCAGTACTTC
NA	TRBV29-1	NA	TRBJ2-3	CSDEGGLISDTNYF	TGCAGCGACGAAGGGGGGCTGATTTCAGATACGAATTATTTT
NA	TRBV20-1	few	TRBJ1-5	CSASSGGLAQQPQHF	TGCAGTGCTAGTTCCGGGGGGTTAGCTCAGCAGCCCCAGCATTTT
NA	TRBV6-2/TRBV6-3	NA	TRBJ2-7	CASSYSFYEQYF	TGTGCCAGCAGTTACTCGTTCTACGAGCAGTACTTC
NA	TRBV7-2	many	TRBJ2-5	CASSLAGTAQETQYF	TGTGCCAGCAGCTTAGCCGGGACGGCCCAAGAGACCCAGTACTTC
NA	TRBV28	many	TRBJ2-6	CASSPLGGQAPSGANVLTF	TGTGCCAGCAGTCCCCTAGGGGGGCAGGCACCCTCTGGGGCCAACGTCCTGACTTTC
NA	TRBV5-4	few	TRBJ2-5	CASSLYQGETQYF	TGTGCCAGCAGCTTGTATCAGGGAGAGACCCAGTACTTC
NA	TRBV30	NA	TRBJ1-1	CAWSRRRGTEAFF	TGTGCCTGGAGTCGGCGTAGGGGAACTGAAGCTTTCTTT
TRBD1	TRBV7-9	NA	TRBJ2-1	CASSPLRQTGIYNEQFF	TGTGCCAGCAGCCCTCTTCGTCAGACAGGGATTTACAATGAGCAGTTCTTC
TRBD2	TRBV7-6	many	TRBJ2-2	CASSFSLAGGTGELFF	TGTGCCAGCAGCTTTTCCCTAGCGGGGGGCACCGGGGAGCTGTTTTTT
NA	TRBV7-9	NA	TRBJ2-3	CASMGGASTDTQYF	TGTGCCAGCATGGGGGGGGCCAGCACAGATACGCAGTATTTT
TRBD1	TRBV28	many	TRBJ2-7	CASSLGQSEQYF	TGTGCCAGCAGTTTGGGACAGAGCGAGCAGTACTTC
TRBD1	TRBV28	few	TRBJ1-5	CASSGGQINQPQHF	TGTGCCAGCAGTGGGGGACAGATCAATCAGCCCCAGCATTTT
NA	TRBV4-2	NA	TRBJ2-3	CASSQDWREPQYF	TGTGCCAGCAGCCAAGATTGGAGGGAGCCGCAGTATTTT
NA	TRBV19	NA	TRBJ1-2	CACSISGQNGGYTF	TGTGCCTGTAGTATCAGTGGACAGAATGGAGGCTACACCTTC
TRBD2	TRBV12-3/TRBV12-4	NA	TRBJ2-3	CTSSLVRGSTDTQYF	TGTACCAGCAGTTTAGTGCGGGGGAGCACAGATACGCAGTATTTT
NA	TRBV4-2	NA	TRBJ1-6	CASRPTWDANNSPLHF	TGTGCCAGCAGGCCAACTTGGGACGCCAATAATTCACCCCTCCACTTT
NA	TRBV7-6	few	TRBJ2-1	CASSLAGNPGNEQFF	TGTGCCAGCAGCTTAGCGGGGAACCCGGGGAATGAGCAGTTCTTC
NA	TRBV7-2	many	TRBJ1-1	CASSLAGGVRGTEAFF	TGTGCCAGCAGCTTAGCTGGGGGGGTGAGGGGCACTGAAGCTTTCTTT
TRBD2	TRBV11-1	NA	TRBJ2-1	CASSALAGGSYSEQFF	TGTGCCAGCAGCGCCCTAGCGGGGGGCTCCTACAGTGAGCAGTTCTTC
TRBD1	TRBV5-4	NA	TRBJ2-1	CASSLIPRQGIINEQFF	TGTGCCAGCAGCTTGATCCCTCGACAGGGAATAATAAATGAGCAGTTCTTC
TRBD1	TRBV4-1	few	TRBJ2-3	CASSQVQRDRGTDTQYF	TGCGCCAGCAGCCAAGTTCAAAGGGACAGGGGAACAGATACGCAGTATTTT
TRBD2	TRBV6-2/TRBV6-3	few	TRBJ2-2	CASSLGGQVNTGELFF	TGTGCCAGCAGCTTGGGAGGGCAGGTGAACACCGGGGAGCTGTTTTTT
NA	TRBV12-3/TRBV12-4	NA	TRBJ1-1	CASSSDRRHYRTEAFF	TGTGCCAGCAGTTCAGACAGGCGGCATTATCGCACTGAAGCTTTCTTT
NA	TRBV7-2	many	TRBJ1-1	CASSFLRQNTEAFF	TGTGCCAGCAGCTTTCTACGGCAGAACACTGAAGCTTTCTTT